What follows are 6 T cell receptor beta chains derived from one specimen sequenced in a study of molecular identifiers for immune sequencing clone quantification. MiXCR, applied by TCRdb to the PCR reads, yields one record per CDR3 protein. Here the sample spans approximately 630,000 distinct CDR3 sequences, 25% being singletons. What was sequenced was naive CD8+ T cells from blood, with Jurkat cell RNA spiked in. Subset specified: FACS-sorted CD8+CD4-CCR7+CD45RA+ naive T cells. The receptors stem from a human donor in good health. Some libraries in this study had Jurkat cell RNA spiked in.

The chain carries TRBV3-1 and TRBJ2-5; 8 nucleotides line up with TRBD2. CDR1 LGHDT and CDR2 YNNKEL come from the germline V gene (reference sequence). This CDR3 is 17 amino acids long. V trimming: 0 bases; J trimming: 3 bases; junction bases outside the gene matches: 9. The CDR3 DNA reads as TGTGCCAGCAGCCAAGATTGGCGACGGGGGGGCAAAGAGACCCAGTACTTC. Translated, it gives CASSQDWRRGGKETQYF.

This clonotype was observed a handful of times. The chain is built from TRBV19 and TRBJ1-1, with D hard to call. The CDR3 contains 16 residues. The ends were cut back, 3 bases at V and 5 bases at J, with 19 bases in the middle. In germline, CDR1 is LNHDA, CDR2 SQIVND (reference sequence). In DNA, the CDR3 is TGTGCCAGTAGTATTGCTCCAGACGGAAAGGGTACTGAAGCTTTCTTT. Amino acids: CASSIAPDGKGTEAFF.

This clonotype was counted ten times or more. This chain uses TRBV28 with TRBJ1-6; TRBD1 is a possible D gene (6 bases). Germline V gene data show CDR1 as MDHEN and CDR2 as SYDVKM. The CDR3 runs to 15 residues. Trimming left V 6 bases short and J 3 bases short, with 12 bases between. As DNA, the CDR3 is TGTGCCAGCAGACAAACAGGGCGCTATAATTCACCCCTCCACTTT. This encodes CASRQTGRYNSPLHF.

In regard to this clonotype: A much larger clonotype is one base distant, so this may be a read error. The V gene is TRBV11-2, the J gene TRBJ2-3, with 10 bases identical to TRBD2. After removal of 4 bases from V and 2 bases from J, the junction contained 6 bases not matched to a gene. Germline loops: CDR1 SGHAT, CDR2 FQNNGV. The CDR3 has 16 residues. The CDR3 bases are TGTGCCAGCAGCTCAACTAGCGGGGAAACCACAGATACGCAGTATTTT. Its protein is CASSSTSGETTDTQYF.

V usage is TRBV24-1 and J usage is TRBJ2-5, with D possibly being TRBD2 (6 bases). CDR3 length: 14 residues. Trimming cost V 4 bases and J 2 bases, with 10 bases left between them. Per germline, CDR1 KGHDR and CDR2 SFDVKD. The CDR3, as DNA: TGTGCCACCAGTGACCCGGGACTTCAAGAGACCCAGTACTTC. Protein sequence: CATSDPGLQETQYF.

This chain connects TRBV27 to TRBJ2-3; 11 bases line up with TRBD2. CDR1 is MNHEY and CDR2 is SMNVEV in the germline V gene (reference sequence). Germline trimming cut 7 bases from V and 4 bases from J; bases unmatched to any gene: 13. The CDR3 extends over 17 amino acids. The CDR3, as DNA: TGTGCCAGCATCAGTAGCGGGGGGGCCTTCAGGTCAGATACGCAGTATTTT. Translating gives CASISSGGAFRSDTQYF.